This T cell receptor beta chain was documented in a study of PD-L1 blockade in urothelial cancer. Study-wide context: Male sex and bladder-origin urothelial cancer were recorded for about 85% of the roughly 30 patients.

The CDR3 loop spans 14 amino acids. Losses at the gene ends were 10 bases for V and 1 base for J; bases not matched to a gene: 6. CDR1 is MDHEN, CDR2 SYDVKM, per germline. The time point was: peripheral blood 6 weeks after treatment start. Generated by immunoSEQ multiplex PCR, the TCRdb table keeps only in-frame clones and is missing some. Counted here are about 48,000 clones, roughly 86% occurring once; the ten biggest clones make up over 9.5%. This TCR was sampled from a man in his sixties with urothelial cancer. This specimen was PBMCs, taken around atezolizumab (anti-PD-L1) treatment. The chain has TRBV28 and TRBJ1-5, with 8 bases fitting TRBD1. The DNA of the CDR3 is TGTGCCACCACAGGGGGTTGGAGCAATCAGCCCCAGCATTTT. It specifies CATTGGWSNQPQHF.